The entry below gives a single T cell receptor (beta chain) sequence along with its context. Authors' data handling: Amplified reference gene primers provided the basis for estimating nucleated cell counts. TCRdb's copy holds only in-frame clones and misses some; the assay was immunoSEQ multiplex PCR. D and trimming were read from the DNA, whereas the V and J calls and clone size are those reported in that table. The table shows more than 100,000 clones, with roughly 87% occurring only once. This record comes from a study of blood T cell repertoires in COVID-19. This CDR3 region has 14 residues. CDR1 and CDR2 (germline): SGHKS, YYEKEE (reference sequence). With V trimmed by 4 bases and J by 4 bases, 5 bases remained unmatched.

The specimen was peripheral blood. V and J are TRBV5-5 and TRBJ2-1; 7 nucleotides align to TRBD1. The clonotype originates from a human donor in a cohort sampled during active COVID-19. CDR3 protein: CASSETGSYNEQFF. The DNA of the CDR3 is TGTGCCAGCAGCGAGACAGGGTCGTACAATGAGCAGTTCTTC.